The 25 T cell receptor beta chains reported below all come from one sample, sequenced in a study of cytomegalovirus exposure and HLA in healthy donors. The PCR had 60 Vbeta and 13 Jbeta primers. Data came from immunoSEQ multiplex PCR; TCRdb stores just in-frame clones and leaves some out. The table lists 150,000 or so clones, 60% to 85% of them singletons. Sample: PBMCs. These receptors all stem from a woman between 45 and 60 years old in good health and CMV-seropositive.

The chain is built from TRBV5-6 and TRBJ1-2, with TRBD1 as a possible D gene (6 bases). From germline, CDR1 is SGHDT and CDR2 YYEEEE. The CDR3 is made up of 13 amino acids. Trimming removed 4 bases from V and 2 bases from J, with 9 bases in between. The CDR3 nucleotides are TGTGCCAGCAGCACCACAGGGAACTATGGCTACACCTTC. Its translation: CASSTTGNYGYTF.

As regards this clone: Relative to the germline gene, one junction end is altered; a read error may explain this. The chain has TRBV15 and TRBJ2-4; D is possibly TRBD1 (7 bases). This CDR3 comprises 17 residues. The germline CDR1 and CDR2 sequences are LNHNV and YYDKDF (reference sequence). Here the CDR3 reads CATSRDRVGRGENSQYF. In DNA form, the CDR3 reads TGTGCCACCAGCAGAGATAGGGTTGGCAGGGGGGAAAACAGTCAGTACTTC.

The V and J genes are TRBV10-3 and TRBJ1-2, with D tentatively TRBD1 (6 bases). CDR3 length equals 13 residues. Germline V gene data show CDR1 as ENHRY and CDR2 as SYGVKD. Between the trimmed V and J ends, which lost 0 bases and 7 bases, there was a span of 9 bases. This CDR3 reads CAISESSGVGYTF. CDR3 coding DNA: TGTGCCATCAGTGAGTCGTCAGGGGTTGGCTACACCTTC.

The chain recombines TRBV2 with TRBJ1-2, with TRBD1 matching 8 bases. The CDR3 runs 14 residues. Per germline, CDR1 SNHLY and CDR2 FYNNEI. V shed 5 bases, J shed 4 bases, and the junction held 6 bases outside the gene matches. CDR3 nucleotide sequence: TGTGCCAGCAGTCTTGGGACAGGCGTCTATGGCTACACCTTC. Its protein is CASSLGTGVYGYTF.

This clone appeared a single time. This rearrangement joins TRBV11-2 to TRBJ2-3, with D perhaps TRBD2 (6 bases). Looked up from germline, CDR1 is SGHAT and CDR2 is FQNNGV. The germline V and J ends were trimmed by 4 bases and 0 bases, with 11 bases remaining between them. The CDR3 runs to 15 residues. The CDR3 reads CASSSRGTSTDTQYF. The CDR3 region has the DNA TGTGCCAGCAGCTCCCGCGGGACTAGCACAGATACGCAGTATTTT.

The chain couples TRBV4-3 to TRBJ1-2; 9 bases line up with TRBD1. Trimming took 4 bases from V and 2 from J; bases not matched to a gene: 11. The CDR3 has 17 amino acids. From germline, CDR1 is LGHNA and CDR2 YSLEER. The CDR3 here is CASSPQDRGPLNYGYTF. CDR3 sequence (DNA): TGCGCCAGCAGCCCTCAGGACAGGGGCCCCCTGAACTATGGCTACACCTTC.

This clone was seen a few times. The gene calls are TRBV29-1 and TRBJ2-7, with 7 nucleotides matching TRBD1. The V segment lost 4 bases and the J segment 2 bases; nucleotides outside the gene matches: 5. The CDR3 has 13 amino acids. Looked up from germline, CDR1 is SQVTM and CDR2 is ANQGSEA. The CDR3 coding sequence is TGCAGCGTTGCCGGGGACAGCACCTACGAGCAGTACTTC. Its protein is CSVAGDSTYEQYF.

There are a few counts of this clone. This chain connects TRBV7-2 to TRBJ2-5, with 11 bases that match TRBD2. CDR1 and CDR2 (germline): SGHTA, FQGNSA. J was trimmed by 1 base and V by 1 base; bases with no gene match: 5. This CDR3 is 17 amino acids long. CDR3 coding DNA: TGTGCCAGCAGCTTAGATGGTAGCGGGGGGGGCCAAGAGACCCAGTACTTC. Protein sequence: CASSLDGSGGGQETQYF.

J is TRBJ2-1 and V is TRBV6-5, with 9 bases lining up with TRBD1. CDR3 length: 15 amino acids. The V segment lost 6 bases and the J segment 7 bases; nucleotides outside the gene matches: 10. Germline V gene lookup returns CDR1 MNHEY and CDR2 SVGAGI. Written as DNA, the CDR3 is TGTGCCAGCAGCCTAACAGGGGGCGATTTGAATGAGCAGTTCTTC. This encodes CASSLTGGDLNEQFF.

This chain connects TRBV9 to TRBJ2-5; 10 bases line up with TRBD2. CDR3 length: 21 residues. Unmatched junction bases numbered 22, after V lost 4 bases and J lost 1 base. Germline CDR1 and CDR2: SGDLS and YYNGEE. The CDR3 region has the DNA TGTGCCAGCAGCCCCCGCTTCGTAGCGGGGGGCCGACCGACAATCCAAGAGACCCAGTACTTC. Protein: CASSPRFVAGGRPTIQETQYF.

The sample holds one count of this clone. This chain joins TRBV5-1 and TRBJ1-2, with 9 nucleotides matching TRBD1. There are 13 residues in the CDR3. The V gene's germline CDR1 is SGHRS and CDR2 YFSETQ. The J segment lost 8 bases and the V segment lost 5 bases, leaving 7 bases of the junction unmatched. The CDR3 DNA reads TGCGCCAGCAGTCAAGACAGGGGGGGAGGCTACACCTTC. Protein product: CASSQDRGGGYTF.

This clone was detected only once. The chain uses TRBV4-3 and TRBJ2-7; 8 bases line up with TRBD2. The CDR3 is 19 amino acids. V trimming: 0 bases; J trimming: 4 bases; junction bases outside the gene matches: 17. The V gene's germline CDR1 is LGHNA and CDR2 YSLEER. CDR3 bases: TGCGCCAGCAGCCAAGAGCCGGGGGGGGGCGCGGGGGGAGTATACGAGCAGTACTTC. It yields the protein CASSQEPGGGAGGVYEQYF.

V usage is TRBV5-1 and J usage is TRBJ2-5; D ambiguous. Germline V CDR1 and CDR2: SGHRS, YFSETQ. The length of the CDR3 is 14 residues. V shed 0 bases and J shed 5 bases, with 11 bases lying between them. CDR3 residues: CASSLDSRSETQYF. In DNA, the CDR3 is TGCGCCAGCAGCTTGGATTCGCGTTCGGAGACCCAGTACTTC. The variable domain in full, with the rest retrieved from reference TRBV5-1 and TRBJ2-5, is KAGVTQTPRYLIKTRGQQVTLSCSPISGHRSVSWYQQTPGQGLQFLFEYFSETQRNKGNFPGRFSGRQFSNSRSEMNVSTLELGDSALYLCASSLDSRSETQYFGPGTRLLVL.

The rearrangement joins TRBV29-1 to TRBJ1-2; TRBD1 matches 7 bases. The CDR3 is made up of 11 amino acids. Germline CDR1 and CDR2: SQVTM and ANQGSEA. Trimming at V came to 7 bases and at J to 8 bases, leaving 7 bases not matched to a gene. CDR3 residues: CSGTQGGGYTF. CDR3 nucleotide sequence: TGCAGCGGGACTCAGGGGGGAGGCTACACCTTC.

CDR3 coding DNA: TGCGCCAGCAGCTTCCGGACTAGCGACACAGATACGCAGTATTTT. Protein sequence: CASSFRTSDTDTQYF. The V gene is TRBV4-3, the J gene TRBJ2-3; 9 nucleotides agree with TRBD2. The germline V gene encodes CDR1 LGHNA and CDR2 YSLEER. CDR3 length: 15 residues. V was clipped by 5 bases and J by 2 bases; unmatched bases: 5.

The chain recombines TRBV6-1 with TRBJ1-4; TRBD1 agrees at 11 bases. Germline V gene lookup returns CDR1 MNHNS and CDR2 SASEGT. Trimming cost V 8 bases and J 13 bases; bases outside gene matches: 15. The CDR3 has 15 amino acids. The CDR3 DNA is TGTGCCAGCCAGAGATTGGACAGGGGGCAGGGGAGACTGTTTTTT. This encodes CASQRLDRGQGRLFF.

This sequence joins TRBV6-5 and TRBJ2-7, with 7 bases matching TRBD1. With V trimmed by 6 bases and J by 4 bases, 9 bases remained unmatched. Looked up from germline, CDR1 is MNHEY and CDR2 is SVGAGI. The CDR3 spans 14 residues. CDR3 residues: CASSSPRQGYEQYF. Written as DNA, the CDR3 is TGTGCCAGCAGCTCCCCCCGACAGGGTTACGAGCAGTACTTC.

The chain carries TRBV7-6 and TRBJ2-7, with 9 bases identical to TRBD1. The CDR3 totals 14 residues. The ends lost 2 bases at V and 7 bases at J; junction bases unmatched: 6. The germline V gene has CDR1 SGHVS and CDR2 FNYEAQ. CDR3 nucleotides: TGTGCCAGCAGCTTATGGGACAGGGAGAGTGAGCAGTACTTC. As protein: CASSLWDRESEQYF.

The chain links TRBV28 to TRBJ2-5; 9 positions agree with TRBD1. The closer fit of TRBJ2-7 to the DNA end suggests the J call may be wrong. This CDR3 comprises 13 residues. Germline lookup yields CDR1 MDHEN and CDR2 SYDVKM. The CDR3 DNA reads TGTGCCAGCAGCGACAGGGGGGCCTACGAGCAGTACTTC. Translation gives CASSDRGAYEQYF.

This chain connects TRBV7-8 to TRBJ1-5; D is ambiguous. The CDR3 consists of 13 residues. The V end was cut by 1 base, the J end by 4 bases, with 5 bases between. Germline V CDR1 and CDR2: SGHVS, FQNEAQ. The CDR3, as DNA: TGTGCCAGCAGCTTAGGGGAGAATCAGCCCCAGCATTTT. Translation: CASSLGENQPQHF.

The V and J genes are TRBV28 and TRBJ1-5; possibly TRBD1 for D (6 bases). Germline CDR1 reads MDHEN; CDR2 reads SYDVKM. The CDR3 consists of 17 residues. V was shortened by 8 bases and J by 4 bases, with 24 bases between the two germline ends. As DNA, the CDR3 is TGTGCCAGCGGGGATCCGGGGGGCGCCTGGGTTAATCAGCCCCAGCATTTT. Translating it yields CASGDPGGAWVNQPQHF.

V and J are TRBV7-2 and TRBJ2-3; 11 positions agree with TRBD1. CDR3 length: 15 amino acids. From germline, CDR1 is SGHTA and CDR2 FQGNSA. V lost 3 bases to trimming and J lost 4 bases; unmatched junction nucleotides: 3. In DNA form, the CDR3 reads TGTGCCAGCAGCTTCGGGACAGGGGGGGCAGATACGCAGTATTTT. It is translated as CASSFGTGGADTQYF.

The genes are TRBV6-6 and TRBJ2-7, with 7 bases lining up with TRBD2. Looked up from germline, CDR1 is MNHNY and CDR2 is SVGAGI (reference sequence). This CDR3 is built from 14 residues. The junction had 4 bases not matched to a gene; V was cut back by 5 bases and J by 0 bases. CDR3 nucleotides: TGTGCCAGCAGTCCCGGCGGGAGCTCCTACGAGCAGTACTTC. Translated, it gives CASSPGGSSYEQYF.

The chain employs TRBV25-1 and TRBJ2-7; 10 bases fit TRBD1. Per the germline V gene, CDR1 is MGHDK and CDR2 is SYGVNS. V shed 9 bases, J shed 5 bases, and the junction held 7 bases outside the gene matches. There are 13 residues in the CDR3. CDR3 nucleotide sequence: TGTGCCAGTAGACAGGGGGCGAGGGACGAGCAGTACTTC. Residues: CASRQGARDEQYF.

The J gene is TRBJ2-3, the V gene TRBV5-1; 8 bases map to TRBD2. The CDR3 extends over 16 amino acids. J lost 0 bases, V lost 6 bases, and 9 bases had no gene match. Germline values: CDR1 SGHRS, CDR2 YFSETQ. The CDR3 spells CASTSGGGSSTDTQYF. The CDR3 nucleotides are TGCGCCAGCACCTCGGGAGGGGGATCTAGCACAGATACGCAGTATTTT.